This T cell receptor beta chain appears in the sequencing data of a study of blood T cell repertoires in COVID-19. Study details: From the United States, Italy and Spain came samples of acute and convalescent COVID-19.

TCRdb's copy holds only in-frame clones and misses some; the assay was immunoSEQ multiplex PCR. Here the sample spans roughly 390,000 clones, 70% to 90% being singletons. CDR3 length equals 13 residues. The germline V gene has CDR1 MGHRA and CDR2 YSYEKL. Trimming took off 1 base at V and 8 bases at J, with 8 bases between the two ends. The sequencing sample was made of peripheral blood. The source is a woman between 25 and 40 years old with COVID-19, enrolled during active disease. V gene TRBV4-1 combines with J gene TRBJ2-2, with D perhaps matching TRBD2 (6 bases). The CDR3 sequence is CASSQAGGGELFF. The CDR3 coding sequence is TGCGCCAGCAGCCAAGCCGGAGGGGGGGAGCTGTTTTTT.